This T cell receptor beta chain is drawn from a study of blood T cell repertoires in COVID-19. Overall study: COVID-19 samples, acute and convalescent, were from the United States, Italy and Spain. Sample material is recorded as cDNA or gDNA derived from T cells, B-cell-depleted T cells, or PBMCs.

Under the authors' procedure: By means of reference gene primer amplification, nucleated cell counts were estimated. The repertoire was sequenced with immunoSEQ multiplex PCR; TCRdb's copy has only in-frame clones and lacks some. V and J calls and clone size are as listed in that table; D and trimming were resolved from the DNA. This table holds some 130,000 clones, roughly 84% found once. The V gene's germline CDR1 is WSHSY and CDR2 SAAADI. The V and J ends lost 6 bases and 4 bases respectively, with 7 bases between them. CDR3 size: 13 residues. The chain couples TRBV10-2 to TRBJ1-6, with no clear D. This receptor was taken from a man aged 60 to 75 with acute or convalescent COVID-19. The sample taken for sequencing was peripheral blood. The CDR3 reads CASRDTYNSPLHF. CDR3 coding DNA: TGCGCCAGCAGAGACACATATAATTCACCCCTCCACTTT.